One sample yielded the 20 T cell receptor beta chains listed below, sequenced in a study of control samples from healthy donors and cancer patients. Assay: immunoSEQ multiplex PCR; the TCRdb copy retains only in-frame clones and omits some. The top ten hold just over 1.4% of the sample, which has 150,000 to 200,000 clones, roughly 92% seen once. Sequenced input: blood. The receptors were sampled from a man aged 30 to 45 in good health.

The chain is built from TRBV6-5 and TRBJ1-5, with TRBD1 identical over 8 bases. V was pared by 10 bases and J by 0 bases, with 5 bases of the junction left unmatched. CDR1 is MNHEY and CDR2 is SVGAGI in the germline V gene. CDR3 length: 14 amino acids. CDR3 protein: CATRTGPSNQPQHF. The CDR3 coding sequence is TGTGCCACCAGGACAGGGCCTAGCAATCAGCCCCAGCATTTT.

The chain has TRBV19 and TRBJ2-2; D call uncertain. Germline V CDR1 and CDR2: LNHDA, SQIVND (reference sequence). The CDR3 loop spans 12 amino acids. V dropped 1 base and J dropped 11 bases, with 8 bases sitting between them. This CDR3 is CASSIGQRELFF. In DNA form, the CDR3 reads TGTGCCAGTAGTATAGGGCAGAGAGAGCTGTTTTTT.

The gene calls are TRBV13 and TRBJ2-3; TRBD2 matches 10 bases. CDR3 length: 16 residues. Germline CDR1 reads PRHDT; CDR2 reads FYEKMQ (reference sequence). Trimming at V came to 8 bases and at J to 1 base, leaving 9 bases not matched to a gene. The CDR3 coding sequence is TGTGCCAGCGGCCTAGCGGGAGAAGTTGGCACAGATACGCAGTATTTT. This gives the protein CASGLAGEVGTDTQYF.

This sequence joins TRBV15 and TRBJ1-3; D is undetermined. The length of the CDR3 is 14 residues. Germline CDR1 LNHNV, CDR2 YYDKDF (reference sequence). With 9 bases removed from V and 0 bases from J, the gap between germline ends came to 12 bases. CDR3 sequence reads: CATGRQTSGNTIYF. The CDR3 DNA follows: TGTGCCACTGGAAGACAAACCTCTGGAAACACCATATATTTT.

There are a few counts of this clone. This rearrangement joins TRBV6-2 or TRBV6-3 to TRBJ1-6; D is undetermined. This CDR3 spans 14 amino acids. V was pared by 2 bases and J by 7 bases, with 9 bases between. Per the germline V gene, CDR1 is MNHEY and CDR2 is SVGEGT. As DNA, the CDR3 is TGTGCCAGCAGTTACAGCCTTACCAATTCACCCCTCCACTTT. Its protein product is CASSYSLTNSPLHF.

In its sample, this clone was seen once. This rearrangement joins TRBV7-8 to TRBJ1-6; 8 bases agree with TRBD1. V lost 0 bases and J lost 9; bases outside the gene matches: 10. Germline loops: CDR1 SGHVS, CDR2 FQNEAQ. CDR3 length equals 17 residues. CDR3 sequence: CASSLAAGGQGGSPLHF. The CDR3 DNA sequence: TGTGCCAGCAGCTTAGCGGCAGGCGGACAGGGCGGTTCACCCCTCCACTTT.

CDR3 nucleotides: TGTGCCAGCAGCTGGGGCAGAAGCTCTGGAAACACCATATATTTT. Its translation is CASSWGRSSGNTIYF. The chain has TRBV11-2 and TRBJ1-3; a possible D gene is TRBD1 (5 bases). Per the germline V gene, CDR1 is SGHAT and CDR2 is FQNNGV. This CDR3 region has 15 residues. V lost 4 bases to trimming and J lost 0 bases, with 10 bases between them.

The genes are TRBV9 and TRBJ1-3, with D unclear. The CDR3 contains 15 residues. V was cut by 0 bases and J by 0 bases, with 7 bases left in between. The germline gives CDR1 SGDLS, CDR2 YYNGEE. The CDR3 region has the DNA TGTGCCAGCAGCGTAGAGGTCAGCTCTGGAAACACCATATATTTT. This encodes CASSVEVSSGNTIYF. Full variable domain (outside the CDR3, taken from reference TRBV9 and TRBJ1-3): DSGVTQTPKHLITATGQRVTLRCSPRSGDLSVYWYQQSLDQGLQFLIQYYNGEERAKGNILERFSAQQFPDLHSELNLSSLELGDSALYFCASSVEVSSGNTIYFGEGSWLTVV.

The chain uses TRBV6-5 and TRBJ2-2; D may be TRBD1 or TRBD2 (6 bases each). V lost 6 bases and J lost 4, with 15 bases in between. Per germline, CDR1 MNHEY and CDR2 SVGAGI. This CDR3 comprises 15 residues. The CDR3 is CASRPVGGGTGELFF. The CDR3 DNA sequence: TGTGCCAGCAGACCCGTGGGGGGCGGCACCGGGGAGCTGTTTTTT.

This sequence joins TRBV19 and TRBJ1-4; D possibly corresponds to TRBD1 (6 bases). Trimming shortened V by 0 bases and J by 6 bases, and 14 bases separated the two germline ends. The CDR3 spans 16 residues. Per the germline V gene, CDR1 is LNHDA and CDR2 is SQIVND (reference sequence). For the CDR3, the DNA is TGTGCCAGTAGTATAGATACGGCGGGGGGCGATGAAAAACTGTTTTTT. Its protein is CASSIDTAGGDEKLFF.

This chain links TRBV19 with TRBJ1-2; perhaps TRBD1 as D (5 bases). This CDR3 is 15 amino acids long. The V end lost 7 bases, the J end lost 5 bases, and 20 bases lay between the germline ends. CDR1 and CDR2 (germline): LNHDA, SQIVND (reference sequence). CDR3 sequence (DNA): TGTGCCAGTACGTCCGGGGCGATCCTTAAGTATGGCTACACCTTC. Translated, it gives CASTSGAILKYGYTF. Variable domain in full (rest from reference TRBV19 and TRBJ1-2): DGGITQSPKYLFRKEGQNVTLSCEQNLNHDAMYWYRQDPGQGLRLIYYSQIVNDFQKGDIAEGYSVSREKKESFPLTVTSAQKNPTAFYLCASTSGAILKYGYTFGSGTRLTVV.

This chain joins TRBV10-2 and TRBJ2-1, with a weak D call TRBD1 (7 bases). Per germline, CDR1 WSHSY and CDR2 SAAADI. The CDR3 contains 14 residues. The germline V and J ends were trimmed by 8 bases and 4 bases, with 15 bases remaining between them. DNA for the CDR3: TGCGCCAGCGGTCCGCAGGGGGGTTACAATGAGCAGTTCTTC. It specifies CASGPQGGYNEQFF.

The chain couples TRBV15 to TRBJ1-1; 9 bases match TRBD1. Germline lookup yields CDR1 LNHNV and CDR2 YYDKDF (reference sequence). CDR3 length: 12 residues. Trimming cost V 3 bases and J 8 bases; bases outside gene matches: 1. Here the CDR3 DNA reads TGTGCCACCAGCAGGGGGACAGGGGAAGCTTTCTTT. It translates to CATSRGTGEAFF.

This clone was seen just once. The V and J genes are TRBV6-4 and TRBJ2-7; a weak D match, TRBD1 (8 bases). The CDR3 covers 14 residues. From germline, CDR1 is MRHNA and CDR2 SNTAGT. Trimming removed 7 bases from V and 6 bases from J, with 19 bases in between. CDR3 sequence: CASTRSGTGSEQYF. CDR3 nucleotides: TGTGCCAGCACCCGAAGCGGGACAGGTTCCGAGCAGTACTTC.

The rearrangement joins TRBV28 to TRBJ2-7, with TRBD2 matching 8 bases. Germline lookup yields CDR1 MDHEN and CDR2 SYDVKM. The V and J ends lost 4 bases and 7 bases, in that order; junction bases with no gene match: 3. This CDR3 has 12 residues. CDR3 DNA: TGTGCCAGCAGTTCGCGCGGGAGGGAGCAGTACTTC. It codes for CASSSRGREQYF.

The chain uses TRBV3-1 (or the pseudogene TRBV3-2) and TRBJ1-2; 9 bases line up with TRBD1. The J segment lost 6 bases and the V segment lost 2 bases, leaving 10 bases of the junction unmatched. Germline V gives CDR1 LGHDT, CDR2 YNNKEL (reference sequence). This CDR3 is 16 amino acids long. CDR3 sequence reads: CASSQLTPGQGNGYTF. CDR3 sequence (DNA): TGTGCCAGCAGCCAATTGACACCGGGACAGGGTAATGGCTACACCTTC.

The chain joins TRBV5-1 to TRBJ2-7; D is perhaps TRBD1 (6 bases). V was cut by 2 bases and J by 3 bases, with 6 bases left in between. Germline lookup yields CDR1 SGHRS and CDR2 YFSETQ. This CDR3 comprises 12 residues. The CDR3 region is CASSLQGYEQYF. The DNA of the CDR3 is TGCGCCAGCAGCTTACAGGGCTACGAGCAGTACTTC.

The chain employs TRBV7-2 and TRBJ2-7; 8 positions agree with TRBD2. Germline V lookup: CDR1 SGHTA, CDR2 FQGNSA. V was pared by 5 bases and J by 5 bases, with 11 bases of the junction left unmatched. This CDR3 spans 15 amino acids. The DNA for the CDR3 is TGTGCCAGCAGCATACTCGGGGGGGCGTTAAACGAGCAGTACTTC. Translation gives CASSILGGALNEQYF.

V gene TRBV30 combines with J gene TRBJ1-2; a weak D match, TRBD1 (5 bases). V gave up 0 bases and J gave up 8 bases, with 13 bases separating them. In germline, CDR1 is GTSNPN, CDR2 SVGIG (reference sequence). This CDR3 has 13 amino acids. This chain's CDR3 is CAWSVQSPGGYTF. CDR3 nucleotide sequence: TGTGCCTGGAGTGTACAATCCCCAGGGGGCTACACCTTC.

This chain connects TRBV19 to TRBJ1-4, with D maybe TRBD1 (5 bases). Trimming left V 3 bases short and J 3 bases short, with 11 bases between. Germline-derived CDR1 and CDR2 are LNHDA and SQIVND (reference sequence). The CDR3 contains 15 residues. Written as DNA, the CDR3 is TGTGCCAGTAGTATCACCGGGACCGCTAATGAAAAACTGTTTTTT. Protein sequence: CASSITGTANEKLFF.